This TCR beta chain is from a study of blood T cells in healthy people across ages. Points from the study as a whole: A roughly linear age-dependent decrease characterized TCR beta diversity per million T cells. Fewer expanded clones and more diversity marked long-lived versus aged donors.

Next came a second PCR, run for about 6 to 12 cycles, which used a sample-barcoded 5' primer along with a J-beta primer mix. A tag from a template-switch adaptor with 12 random nucleotides marked each cDNA molecule. MiXCR was run by TCRdb on the 5' RACE reads, yielding one entry per CDR3 protein. The sample lists around 280,000 distinct CDR3 sequences, roughly 26% occurring once. Germline CDR1 SGHRS, CDR2 YFSETQ. CDR3 length equals 16 residues. A single count supports this clonotype. Its antigen is not identified. The chain uses TRBV5-1 and TRBJ2-5, with 8 bases that match TRBD2. The closer fit of TRBJ2-7 to the DNA end suggests the J call may be wrong. Sequencing was performed on blood. This TCR was recovered from a woman between 65 and 79 years old in good health. CDR3 DNA sequence: TGCGCCAGCAGCTTGGCGGAGGGAGCGGGGGTTTACGAGCAGTACTTC. Translating it yields CASSLAEGAGVYEQYF.